The rows below give T cell receptor beta chains drawn from one sample of a study of technical replicates of blood from several donors. Sequencing used immunoSEQ multiplex PCR; TCRdb keeps in-frame clones, though not all of them. The sample consists of roughly 60,000 clones, roughly 95% of them appearing once. Sequenced sample: PBMCs. These receptors came from a human donor in good health. Some clones in this sample may be carry-over from other donors' samples. CDR3s include the opening cysteine and the closing phenylalanine or tryptophan. A D gene is named only where the DNA matches it firmly.

DNA	CDR3	D	J	V
TGTGCCAGCAGTTACCAAGACCTGGGGAGGACTGAAGCTTTCTTT	CASSYQDLGRTEAFF	.	TRBJ1-1	TRBV6-5
TGCAGCGTTGGGGTCACGGGGGGCGGAAACACCATATATTTT	CSVGVTGGGNTIYF	.	TRBJ1-3	TRBV29-1
TGTGCCAGCAGTCCAACTAGCGGGAGGGCCGAAGTTTCTTTGGGGCAGTTCTTC	CASSPTSGRAEVSLGQFF	TRBD2	TRBJ2-1	TRBV27
TGTGCCAGCAGTTTCCGGTCTAGCGTAGATACGCAGTATTTT	CASSFRSSVDTQYF	.	TRBJ2-3	TRBV28
TGTGCCAGCAGCCCATACAGTTCTTCGGCCTTCAACGAGCAGTACTTC	CASSPYSSSAFNEQYF	.	TRBJ2-7	TRBV27
TGTGCTAGTGGCCCATCGCAGGGAGAGCAGTTCTTC	CASGPSQGEQFF	.	TRBJ2-1	TRBV12-5
TGCAGCGTTATGAGCGGGAGTTTGCTCAATGAGCAGTTCTTC	CSVMSGSLLNEQFF	TRBD2	TRBJ2-1	TRBV29-1
TGTGCCATCAGTCCTAGCGCAGATACGCAGTATTTT	CAISPSADTQYF	.	TRBJ2-3	TRBV10-3
TGTGCCAGCAGCGAGAGGGACAGAGCCCCCGATACGCAGTATTTT	CASSERDRAPDTQYF	TRBD1	TRBJ2-3	TRBV9
TGCGCCAGCAGCCGCCAGCGAAACTACGAGCAGTACTTC	CASSRQRNYEQYF	.	TRBJ2-7	TRBV4-1
TGTGCCAGCAGTTCCCGGACTGCTACTAACTATGGCTACACCTTC	CASSSRTATNYGYTF	.	TRBJ1-2	TRBV6-5
TGCAGCGTAGCAGGACAGACCTACGAGCAGTACTTC	CSVAGQTYEQYF	.	TRBJ2-7	TRBV29-1
TGCAGCGCAAGGGAAACTAGCGGGATAAACGAGCAGTACTTC	CSARETSGINEQYF	TRBD2	TRBJ2-7	TRBV29-1
TGTGCCAGCAGCGTATCCCCGACGGGAGAGACCCAGTACTTC	CASSVSPTGETQYF	.	TRBJ2-5	TRBV9
TGTGCCTGGAGTTTAATGACTAGCGACAATGGGCAGTTCTTC	CAWSLMTSDNGQFF	TRBD2	TRBJ2-1	TRBV30
TGTGCCAGCTCACCACCGACAGACTACGAGCAGTACTTC	CASSPPTDYEQYF	.	TRBJ2-7	TRBV18
TGTGCCAGCAGTCCGAAAGGGGCCAGGGGCACTGAAGCTTTCTTT	CASSPKGARGTEAFF	.	TRBJ1-1	TRBV6-1
TGTGCCAGCAGTGCCGACGGACTAGCGTTCGGCAAAAACATTCAGTACTTC	CASSADGLAFGKNIQYF	TRBD2	TRBJ2-4	TRBV6-1